This is a list of T cell receptor beta chains from one sample in a study of T cell repertoires and HLA-DP antigens. What these receptors recognize is not known. Generated by immunoSEQ multiplex PCR, the TCRdb table keeps only in-frame clones and is missing some. The sample holds some 120,000 clones; 85% to 95% are singletons and the top ten take approximately 0.29%. Material for sequencing was CD4+ T cells from PBMCs. These receptors were taken from a woman under 30 in good health and CMV-seronegative. Both conserved end residues are part of each CDR3. Fields, in order: V gene, J gene, CDR3 protein.

V: TRBV29-1; J: TRBJ2-2; CDR3: CSVEDPLAGNTGELFF
V: TRBV6-6; J: TRBJ1-5; CDR3: CASTPDRGSQPQHF
V: TRBV6-4; J: TRBJ2-1; CDR3: CASSVQGAAYNEQFF
V: TRBV4-3; J: TRBJ2-3; CDR3: CASSQEGQGTQYF
V: TRBV19; J: TRBJ1-2; CDR3: CASTSRTGYGYTF
V: TRBV7-6; J: TRBJ1-6; CDR3: CASRRQGKDSPLHF
V: TRBV27; J: TRBJ2-1; CDR3: CASSPRMSSYNEQFF
V: TRBV5-6; J: TRBJ2-4; CDR3: CASSLGGSKNIQYF
V: TRBV9; J: TRBJ2-2; CDR3: CASSAHNTGELFF
V: TRBV7-2; J: TRBJ1-2; CDR3: CASSLWPVRGDYGYTF
V: TRBV7-6; J: TRBJ2-1; CDR3: CASNSGNYNEQFF
V: TRBV7-8; J: TRBJ2-1; CDR3: CASSLIPRQGGDEQFF
V: TRBV7-9; J: TRBJ1-2; CDR3: CASSLLTGAGGGYTF
V: TRBV28; J: TRBJ2-3; CDR3: CASSLVPDTQYF
V: TRBV5-6; J: TRBJ2-1; CDR3: CASSPPSGLSYNEQFF
V: TRBV4-2; J: TRBJ1-2; CDR3: CASSQGGRGRVNYGYTF
V: TRBV7-6; J: TRBJ2-2; CDR3: CASSLQTGRAGELFF
V: TRBV7-9; J: TRBJ2-1; CDR3: CASSPGLVAYNEQFF
V: TRBV7-9; J: TRBJ1-1; CDR3: CASSPPETTEAFF
V: TRBV9; J: TRBJ2-3; CDR3: CASSVGGTYTDTQYF
V: TRBV7-9; J: TRBJ1-2; CDR3: CASSRGQGSGYTF
V: TRBV6-6; J: TRBJ2-2; CDR3: CASKDSNTGELFF
V: TRBV5-1; J: TRBJ2-1; CDR3: CASSFRADSYNEQFF
V: TRBV28; J: TRBJ1-4; CDR3: CASTAGLATNEKLFF
V: TRBV30; J: TRBJ1-5; CDR3: CAWRSPYSNQPQHF
V: TRBV4-1; J: TRBJ1-5; CDR3: CASSQGPGSGQPQHF
V: TRBV19; J: TRBJ2-2; CDR3: CASTTPRFRQGDTGELFF
V: TRBV5-1; J: TRBJ2-3; CDR3: CASSSDRPKNTQYF
V: TRBV19; J: TRBJ1-2; CDR3: CASSSQLRGQVYGYTF
V: TRBV5-1; J: TRBJ2-7; CDR3: CASSLGTSNPYEQYF
V: TRBV18; J: TRBJ2-5; CDR3: CASSPGEETQYF
V: TRBV6-1; J: TRBJ1-2; CDR3: CASSEPGGAYGYTF
V: TRBV5-1; J: TRBJ2-1; CDR3: CASSFYNEQFF
V: TRBV5-6; J: TRBJ2-1; CDR3: CASSRIRLAGYNEQFF
V: TRBV5-1; J: TRBJ2-6; CDR3: CASSAGSGANVLTF
V: TRBV9; J: TRBJ2-1; CDR3: CASSVSSGSSNEQFF
V: TRBV28; J: TRBJ2-7; CDR3: CASSSSARIITYEQYF
V: TRBV5-6; J: TRBJ2-1; CDR3: CASSFRGSGLYNEQFF
V: TRBV28; J: TRBJ1-1; CDR3: CASSSRRGWGTEAFF
V: TRBV28; J: TRBJ1-5; CDR3: CASRGYPMPQHF
V: TRBV7-9; J: TRBJ1-1; CDR3: CASSSQAMSF
V: TRBV18; J: TRBJ1-1; CDR3: CASSSRTEAFF
V: TRBV5-1; J: TRBJ1-1; CDR3: CASSSGQGTEAFF
V: TRBV4-2; J: TRBJ1-3; CDR3: CASSQIGSSGNTIYF
V: TRBV18; J: TRBJ2-7; CDR3: CASSPPASGSYEQYF
V: TRBV5-4; J: TRBJ1-2; CDR3: CASSQDSGTGSNYGYTF
V: TRBV7-2; J: TRBJ2-5; CDR3: CASSAGTGGVKETQYF
V: TRBV5-1; J: TRBJ2-5; CDR3: CASRTGPAGDQETQYF
V: TRBV7-3; J: TRBJ2-5; CDR3: CASSLEGIRETQYF